This passage covers 26 T cell receptor beta chains from one sample sequenced in a study of cytomegalovirus exposure and HLA in healthy donors. Researchers ran the PCR with 60 Vbeta and 13 Jbeta primers. The table came from immunoSEQ multiplex PCR; TCRdb's copy has only in-frame clones and leaves some out. This sample's table reports around 190,000 clones. The sequencing sample was made of PBMCs. Every receptor here comes from a woman in her twenties or thirties in good health and CMV-seropositive.

The chain carries TRBV12-5 and TRBJ2-7; TRBD1 matches at 7 bases. The V gene end was trimmed by 4 bases and the J gene end by 8 bases; junction bases not matched to a gene: 5. Germline lookup yields CDR1 LGHNT and CDR2 FRNRAP. The CDR3 totals 12 residues. The CDR3 DNA reads as TGTGCTAGTGGTTCGTCGGGACAGAAGCAGTACTTC. Its protein is CASGSSGQKQYF.

The chain joins TRBV7-2 to TRBJ2-7; 9 bases are a match to TRBD2. Germline V CDR1 and CDR2: SGHTA, FQGNSA. J gave up 5 bases and V 3 bases, and 8 bases lay outside the gene matches. CDR3 length: 15 residues. The CDR3 nucleotides are TGTGCCAGCAGCTTTTCACCGGGACTAGCCCACGAGCAGTACTTC. It translates to CASSFSPGLAHEQYF. The variable domain in full, completed from reference TRBV7-2 and TRBJ2-7, reads GAGVSQSPSNKVTEKGKDVELRCDPISGHTALYWYRQSLGQGLEFLIYFQGNSAPDKSGLPSDRFSAERTGGSVSTLTIQRTQQEDSAVYLCASSFSPGLAHEQYFGPGTRLTVT.

The gene calls are TRBV5-1 and TRBJ1-5, with a possible D match to TRBD1 (5 bases). V gave up 1 base and J gave up 0 bases, with 11 bases separating them. This CDR3 spans 16 amino acids. Germline assignment: CDR1 SGHRS and CDR2 YFSETQ. The CDR3 loop is CASSLSFRDSNQPQHF. The CDR3 DNA reads as TGCGCCAGCAGCTTGTCTTTCAGGGATAGCAATCAGCCCCAGCATTTT.

CDR3 residues: CASSFGTGRDQPQHF. CDR3 sequence (DNA): TGTGCCAGCAGCTTTGGGACAGGGAGGGATCAGCCCCAGCATTTT. The chain uses TRBV7-6 and TRBJ1-5, with 9 bases matching TRBD1. The CDR3 has 15 amino acids. Germline CDR1 is SGHVS and CDR2 is FNYEAQ. V was clipped by 3 bases and J by 5 bases; unmatched bases: 5.

This rearrangement joins TRBV5-4 to TRBJ2-3; 13 bases agree with TRBD2. Germline CDR1 SGHNT, CDR2 YYREEE (reference sequence). V lost 1 base to trimming and J lost 6 bases; unmatched junction nucleotides: 2. The CDR3 loop spans 15 amino acids. CDR3 DNA: TGTGCCAGCAGCTTGACTAGCGGGGGGGGTGATACGCAGTATTTT. Protein: CASSLTSGGGDTQYF.

The J gene is TRBJ1-5, the V gene TRBV28; 9 bases match TRBD1. Germline CDR1 MDHEN, CDR2 SYDVKM. This CDR3 is 16 amino acids long. J was trimmed by 10 bases and V by 5 bases; bases with no gene match: 15. CDR3 sequence: CASSREGQGILIPQHF. The CDR3 coding sequence is TGTGCCAGCAGTCGCGAGGGACAGGGTATCCTCATCCCCCAGCATTTT.

On this clone itself: Different DNA sequences within this sample yield the same CDR3. V usage is TRBV5-6 and J usage is TRBJ1-2; D is ambiguous. The CDR3 totals 12 residues. Trimming removed 4 bases at V and 3 bases at J, with 7 bases between. From germline, CDR1 is SGHDT and CDR2 YYEEEE. CDR3 residues: CASSPGDYGYTF. CDR3 nucleotides: TGTGCCAGCAGCCCCGGGGACTATGGCTACACCTTC.

This chain links TRBV5-5 with TRBJ1-1; TRBD1 is a possible D gene (5 bases). The length of the CDR3 is 13 residues. Germline CDR1 is SGHKS and CDR2 is YYEKEE (reference sequence). Trimming left V 0 bases short and J 6 bases short, with 9 bases between. The CDR3 region is CASSLVGGSEAFF. The CDR3 nucleotides are TGTGCCAGCAGCTTGGTCGGGGGTTCTGAAGCTTTCTTT.

The V and J genes are TRBV2 and TRBJ2-2; tentative D call: TRBD1 (6 bases). Germline V gives CDR1 SNHLY, CDR2 FYNNEI. Trimming removed 4 bases at V and 2 bases at J, with 8 bases between. The CDR3 covers 14 residues. The chain's CDR3 is CASSVDRNTGELFF. The DNA for the CDR3 is TGTGCCAGCAGTGTGGACAGAAACACCGGGGAGCTGTTTTTT.

The J gene is TRBJ2-1, the V gene TRBV5-1; 9 positions agree with TRBD2. The V segment lost 6 bases and the J segment 3 bases; nucleotides outside the gene matches: 7. The CDR3 runs 15 residues. From germline, CDR1 is SGHRS and CDR2 YFSETQ. The CDR3 DNA sequence: TGCGCCAGCATCCTCTCGACTAGCGGCTACAATGAGCAGTTCTTC. As protein: CASILSTSGYNEQFF.

The chain's CDR3 is CASSLRGNTEAFF. The CDR3 region has the DNA TGTGCCAGCAGTTTGCGGGGGAACACTGAAGCTTTCTTT. The chain has TRBV6-5 and TRBJ1-1; D gene unclear. Deletions cut 4 bases from V and 1 base from J, with 7 bases between. The CDR3 has 13 residues. Germline-derived CDR1 and CDR2 are MNHEY and SVGAGI.

The chain employs TRBV5-5 and TRBJ2-7, with 8 bases fitting TRBD1. V lost 5 bases to trimming and J lost 2 bases; unmatched junction nucleotides: 9. This CDR3 contains 15 residues. The V gene's germline CDR1 is SGHKS and CDR2 YYEKEE (reference sequence). CDR3 DNA sequence: TGTGCCAGCAGTTCACGAAGGGACAGGACCTACGAGCAGTACTTC. This translates into CASSSRRDRTYEQYF.

The chain links TRBV5-6 to TRBJ1-6, with 8 bases fitting TRBD1. The CDR3 runs to 16 residues. Losses at the gene ends were 3 bases for V and 7 bases for J; bases not matched to a gene: 9. The germline V gene has CDR1 SGHDT and CDR2 YYEEEE. CDR3 sequence reads: CASSSGQGIDNSPLHF. The DNA for the CDR3 is TGTGCCAGCAGCTCAGGACAGGGAATTGACAATTCACCCCTCCACTTT.

The chain employs TRBV15 and TRBJ1-4; TRBD1 might be the D (6 bases). Germline V gene sequence: CDR1 LNHNV, CDR2 YYDKDF (reference sequence). Between the trimmed V and J ends, which lost 3 bases and 1 base, there was a span of 12 bases. This CDR3 has 16 amino acids. The CDR3 spells CATSRTSGETNEKLFF. CDR3 sequence (DNA): TGTGCCACCAGCAGGACTTCAGGGGAAACTAATGAAAAACTGTTTTTT. Full variable domain (missing parts from reference TRBV15 and TRBJ1-4): DAMVIQNPRYQVTQFGKPVTLSCSQTLNHNVMYWYQQKSSQAPKLLFHYYDKDFNNEADTPDNFQSRRPNTSFCFLDIRSPGLGDTAMYLCATSRTSGETNEKLFFGSGTQLSVL.

The V call is TRBV4-1, the J call TRBJ1-1, with D tentatively TRBD1 (6 bases). The V gene's germline CDR1 is MGHRA and CDR2 YSYEKL. CDR3 length: 15 amino acids. Deletions cut 3 bases from V and 4 bases from J, with 15 bases between. The CDR3 DNA is TGCGCCAGCAGCCAGGATAGGGGGGAGGGCACTGAAGCTTTCTTT. This encodes CASSQDRGEGTEAFF.

The rearrangement links TRBV30 to TRBJ2-7; tentatively, D is TRBD1 (6 bases). The CDR3 has 12 residues. Germline V gene sequence: CDR1 GTSNPN, CDR2 SVGIG (reference sequence). V lost 2 bases and J lost 4, with 9 bases in between. In DNA, the CDR3 is TGTGCCTGGAGTCTACAGGGTTACGAGCAGTACTTC. It is translated as CAWSLQGYEQYF. The full variable domain, in which reference TRBV30 and TRBJ2-7 provide the parts outside the CDR3, is SQTIHQWPATLVQPVGSPLSLECTVEGTSNPNLYWYRQAAGRGLQLLFYSVGIGQISSEVPQNLSASRPQDRQFILSSKKLLLSDSGFYLCAWSLQGYEQYFGPGTRLTVT.

V usage is TRBV9 and J usage is TRBJ2-1; 7 nucleotides align to TRBD2. CDR1 is SGDLS and CDR2 is YYNGEE in the germline V gene. This CDR3 is built from 16 residues. With 0 bases clipped from V and 0 bases from J, the junction kept 3 bases outside the gene matches. CDR3 in DNA: TGTGCCAGCAGCGTAGGCCCTAGCGGCTCCTACAATGAGCAGTTCTTC. This codes for CASSVGPSGSYNEQFF.

V usage is TRBV25-1 and J usage is TRBJ1-2; a weak D match, TRBD1 (5 bases). This CDR3 spans 13 amino acids. Germline V gives CDR1 MGHDK, CDR2 SYGVNS. V lost 8 bases and J 5 bases, leaving 15 bases between the germline ends. The CDR3 here is CASATSTVYGYTF. As DNA, the CDR3 is TGTGCCAGCGCCACATCGACAGTATATGGCTACACCTTC.

The chain couples TRBV6-1 to TRBJ1-5, with no clear D. Trimming removed 11 bases from V and 0 bases from J, with 11 bases in between. This CDR3 contains 13 residues. Germline V CDR1 and CDR2: MNHNS, SASEGT. The chain's CDR3 is CASQAHSNQPQHF. CDR3 DNA: TGTGCCTCCCAGGCCCATAGCAATCAGCCCCAGCATTTT.

The chain is built from TRBV5-6 and TRBJ1-4; 8 nucleotides agree with TRBD1. V lost 4 bases and J lost 6; bases outside the gene matches: 8. Per the germline V gene, CDR1 is SGHDT and CDR2 is YYEEEE. This CDR3 contains 15 residues. CDR3 sequence (DNA): TGTGCCAGCAGCCCAAGCCCGACAGGGGATGAAAAACTGTTTTTT. This sequence encodes CASSPSPTGDEKLFF.

With regard to this clone: Likely a read error: the CDR3 ends without its conserved phenylalanine or tryptophan. V gene TRBV6-5 combines with J gene TRBJ2-7, with 8 bases matching TRBD2. This CDR3 is built from 15 residues. Germline-derived CDR1 and CDR2 are MNHEY and SVGAGI. V gave up 0 bases and J gave up 5 bases; unmatched junction bases: 6. The CDR3, as DNA: TGTGCCAGCAGTTACTCACGACTAGCGTTCAACGAGCAGTACCTC. Its translation is CASSYSRLAFNEQYL.

The V call is TRBV6-4, the J call TRBJ2-1; D might be TRBD1 (6 bases). Germline assignment: CDR1 MRHNA and CDR2 SNTAGT. This CDR3 contains 14 residues. Between the trimmed V and J ends, which lost 4 bases and 6 bases, there was a span of 13 bases. The CDR3 DNA reads as TGTGCCAGCAGTGCACTACAGGGACCCAATGAGCAGTTCTTC. Residues: CASSALQGPNEQFF.

The rearrangement uses TRBV7-9 and TRBJ2-7; D is perhaps TRBD1 (6 bases). The CDR3 spans 15 residues. The germline V gene encodes CDR1 SEHNR and CDR2 FQNEAQ (reference sequence). V lost 5 bases and J lost 0, with 14 bases in between. DNA of the CDR3: TGTGCCAGCAGCCAAACGGGACAAGGCTCCTACGAGCAGTACTTC. Its protein product is CASSQTGQGSYEQYF.

The V and J genes are TRBV7-6 and TRBJ2-1; tentative D call: TRBD2 (7 bases). Germline V lookup: CDR1 SGHVS, CDR2 FNYEAQ. The CDR3 has 14 residues. V lost 3 bases and J 9 bases, leaving 15 bases between the germline ends. The CDR3 coding sequence is TGTGCCAGCAGCTTGGGCGGGGGCCGGGGTGAGCAGTTCTTC. As protein: CASSLGGGRGEQFF.

The chain couples TRBV15 to TRBJ2-7, with D perhaps TRBD1 (6 bases). The CDR3 totals 13 residues. Germline V lookup: CDR1 LNHNV, CDR2 YYDKDF (reference sequence). V gave up 9 bases and J gave up 3 bases, with 15 bases separating them. This chain's CDR3 is CATRPGASYEQYF. CDR3 sequence (DNA): TGTGCCACGCGACCAGGGGCCAGCTACGAGCAGTACTTC.

This sequence joins TRBV29-1 and TRBJ2-5; D might be TRBD2 (6 bases). Germline V gene lookup returns CDR1 SQVTM and CDR2 ANQGSEA. This CDR3 spans 13 amino acids. V was clipped by 3 bases and J by 5 bases, with 13 bases between them. The CDR3 nucleotides read TGCAGCGTTGACGGAGGGGAGCAGGAGACCCAGTACTTC. Translation: CSVDGGEQETQYF.